This note documents a single T cell receptor beta chain sequence. Its target is not known. Cells were stimulated with overlapping HIV-1 Gag 15-mer peptides. CD40L-negative CD69-negative CD45RO-high memory CD4+ T cells were sorted as populations depleted of antigen-responding cells. Donors had CD4+ T cell counts above 400 cells/uL and were CMV-seropositive. For around 17 hours, CD8-depleted PBMCs received anti-CD28/CD49d costimulation, a CD40-blocking antibody and enfuvirtide. These data are taken from a study of persistence of HIV-infected CD4 T cells. Background on the study: Isolated cells were CMV- and HIV-1 Gag-responding CD4+ T cells.

The V end was cut by 5 bases, the J end by 8 bases, with 20 bases between. The CDR3 is 15 amino acids. The germline gives CDR1 SGHTA, CDR2 FQGNSA. The immunoSEQ assay was version 4, run in survey mode. Sequencing was performed with immunoSEQ multiplex PCR; in TCRdb, only in-frame clones are kept and a portion is missing. This sample yields about 36,000 clones, of which 75% to 90% are seen a single time; 0.9% to 1% belongs to the top ten. Study-wide results and limits: Compared with CD3/CD28-stimulated cells, CMV- and Gag-responding cells showed lower TCRbeta richness.

This TCR came from an adult with HIV. The donor label of this sample is uncertain. The chain has TRBV7-2 and TRBJ2-3; D might be TRBD2 (6 bases). The sample here was cultured CD4+ T cells from PBMCs, taken from a patient who received antiretroviral therapy. DNA for the CDR3: TGTGCCAGCAGCCCTGGGGGGTCTAGCGTAGGTACGCAGTATTTT. This gives the protein CASSPGGSSVGTQYF.